These 17 T cell receptor beta chains were sequenced from one sample in a study of blood T cell repertoires in COVID-19. Data came from immunoSEQ multiplex PCR; TCRdb stores just in-frame clones and leaves some out. The table shows just under 60,000 clones, with about 88% occurring only once. Sequencing was done on a sample of peripheral blood. Every receptor here comes from a human donor with active COVID-19. The donor label of this sample is uncertain.

The genes are TRBV13 and TRBJ2-3, with D perhaps TRBD1 (5 bases). The CDR3 covers 15 residues. V lost 3 bases and J 1 base, leaving 11 bases between the germline ends. Germline-derived CDR1 and CDR2 are PRHDT and FYEKMQ (reference sequence). The CDR3 coding sequence is TGTGCCAGCAGCTTGTACAGGACGGGCACAGATACGCAGTATTTT. Translation gives CASSLYRTGTDTQYF.

This sequence joins TRBV7-9 and TRBJ2-1; 7 bases match TRBD1. The germline gives CDR1 SEHNR, CDR2 FQNEAQ (reference sequence). There are 15 residues in the CDR3. V lost 5 bases and J lost 6; bases outside the gene matches: 10. This CDR3 reads CASSQGGASVNEQFF. The DNA of the CDR3 is TGTGCCAGCAGCCAAGGGGGCGCTTCTGTCAATGAGCAGTTCTTC.

The chain uses TRBV6-5 and TRBJ1-2; TRBD1 matches at 7 bases. The V gene's germline CDR1 is MNHEY and CDR2 SVGAGI. The CDR3 runs to 14 residues. The ends lost 7 bases at V and 4 bases at J; junction bases unmatched: 9. The CDR3 loop is CASIPQGRSYGYTF. In DNA, the CDR3 is TGTGCCAGCATTCCACAGGGGCGTAGCTATGGCTACACCTTC.

The gene calls are TRBV27 and TRBJ2-5, with TRBD2 matching 14 bases. Germline V gene data show CDR1 as MNHEY and CDR2 as SMNVEV (reference sequence). With 5 bases clipped from V and 2 bases from J, the junction kept 4 bases outside the gene matches. This CDR3 region has 16 residues. The CDR3 DNA sequence: TGTGCCAGCAGTATCCGACTAGCGGGAGGGCAAGAGACCCAGTACTTC. It codes for CASSIRLAGGQETQYF.

V usage is TRBV9 and J usage is TRBJ1-3; D not resolved. In germline, CDR1 is SGDLS, CDR2 YYNGEE. Trimming removed 0 bases from V and 0 bases from J, with 7 bases in between. This CDR3 spans 15 amino acids. CDR3 residues: CASSVDMASGNTIYF. The CDR3, as DNA: TGTGCCAGCAGCGTAGATATGGCCTCTGGAAACACCATATATTTT.

V is TRBV29-1 and J is TRBJ2-5; D is possibly TRBD1 (6 bases). V shed 5 bases and J shed 5 bases, with 12 bases lying between them. The CDR3 runs 12 residues. Germline values: CDR1 SQVTM, CDR2 ANQGSEA. The chain's CDR3 is CSVNQGPETQYF. CDR3 nucleotide sequence: TGCAGCGTTAACCAGGGGCCGGAGACCCAGTACTTC.

This chain joins TRBV2 and TRBJ1-2; D uncertain. Germline V gene sequence: CDR1 SNHLY, CDR2 FYNNEI. Trimming pared 10 bases from V and 6 bases from J, leaving 15 bases between. This CDR3 comprises 12 residues. This CDR3 reads CANHRSGDGYTF. The CDR3 region has the DNA TGTGCCAACCACCGTTCCGGGGATGGCTACACCTTC.

Written as DNA, the CDR3 is TGCGCCAGCAGCTTGACCGGGACAGGGTTAGAGACCCAGTACTTC. The encoded protein is CASSLTGTGLETQYF. The rearrangement uses TRBV5-1 and TRBJ2-5, with TRBD1 identical over 9 bases. V lost 1 base, J lost 4 bases, and 5 bases stayed unmatched. Germline CDR1 SGHRS, CDR2 YFSETQ. This CDR3 region has 15 residues. The complete variable domain, with remaining parts taken from reference TRBV5-1 and TRBJ2-5, reads KAGVTQTPRYLIKTRGQQVTLSCSPISGHRSVSWYQQTPGQGLQFLFEYFSETQRNKGNFPGRFSGRQFSNSRSEMNVSTLELGDSALYLCASSLTGTGLETQYFGPGTRLLVL.

This clone came up once. The chain carries TRBV19 and TRBJ2-3; D not resolved. Trimming pared 4 bases from V and 2 bases from J, leaving 13 bases between. From germline, CDR1 is LNHDA and CDR2 SQIVND (reference sequence). CDR3 length: 15 residues. The CDR3 sequence: CASSRAGVSTDTQYF. DNA of the CDR3: TGTGCCAGTAGTAGGGCAGGCGTATCCACAGATACGCAGTATTTT.

The rearrangement links TRBV6-5 to TRBJ1-1, with D perhaps TRBD1 (6 bases). The germline CDR1 and CDR2 sequences are MNHEY and SVGAGI. The length of the CDR3 is 13 residues. V lost 6 bases and J 6 bases, leaving 14 bases between the germline ends. CDR3 bases: TGTGCCAGCAGGGATTCAGGGGCCCCTGAAGCTTTCTTT. Translating it yields CASRDSGAPEAFF.

The chain links TRBV7-8 to TRBJ2-7; a possible D gene is TRBD1 (6 bases). CDR1 is SGHVS, CDR2 FQNEAQ, per germline. The CDR3 sequence is 15 residues long. The germline V and J ends were trimmed by 0 bases and 3 bases, with 12 bases remaining between them. CDR3 in DNA: TGTGCCAGCAGCTTAGCGTGGCAGGGGATCTACGAGCAGTACTTC. Translating gives CASSLAWQGIYEQYF. Using reference TRBV7-8 and TRBJ2-7 for the parts outside the CDR3, the full variable domain is GAGVSQSPRYKVAKRGQDVALRCDPISGHVSLFWYQQALGQGPEFLTYFQNEAQLDKSGLPSDRFFAERPEGSVSTLKIQRTQQEDSAVYLCASSLAWQGIYEQYFGPGTRLTVT.

There are a few counts of this clone. The V and J genes are TRBV5-1 and TRBJ1-5; the D is unclear. V was shortened by 1 base and J by 5 bases, with 10 bases between the two germline ends. CDR1 and CDR2 (germline): SGHRS, YFSETQ. This CDR3 contains 14 residues. The CDR3 loop is CASSLSGSHQPQHF. The CDR3 DNA reads TGCGCCAGCAGCTTGTCGGGATCGCATCAGCCCCAGCATTTT.

V usage is TRBV15 and J usage is TRBJ1-4; 8 nucleotides match TRBD1. The CDR3 is 18 residues long. V gave up 0 bases and J gave up 0 bases; unmatched junction bases: 6. Germline loops: CDR1 LNHNV, CDR2 YYDKDF (reference sequence). The CDR3 region is CATSRDLTGEATNEKLFF. CDR3 bases: TGTGCCACCAGCAGAGACCTGACAGGGGAAGCAACTAATGAAAAACTGTTTTTT.

The rearrangement uses TRBV2 and TRBJ1-1; possibly TRBD1 for D (5 bases). The V end lost 3 bases, the J end lost 1 base, and 6 bases lay between the germline ends. The germline CDR1 and CDR2 sequences are SNHLY and FYNNEI. This CDR3 has 13 residues. The CDR3 sequence: CASSDTGNTEAFF. CDR3 bases: TGTGCCAGCAGTGATACAGGGAACACTGAAGCTTTCTTT.

This sequence joins TRBV10-3 and TRBJ1-6; perhaps TRBD1 as D (5 bases). CDR1 and CDR2 from the germline V gene are ENHRY and SYGVKD. The CDR3 runs to 13 residues. Trimming shortened V by 7 bases and J by 7 bases, and 11 bases separated the two germline ends. Here the CDR3 reads CAITRDLNSPLHF. The CDR3 DNA reads as TGTGCCATCACCCGGGACTTAAATTCACCCCTCCACTTT.

The chain has TRBV5-8 and TRBJ1-1; D uncertain. This CDR3 is 12 amino acids long. Germline V CDR1 and CDR2: SGHTS, YDEGEE. Trimming removed 1 base from V and 7 bases from J, with 8 bases in between. CDR3 protein: CASSLYGLEAFF. In DNA, the CDR3 is TGTGCCAGCAGCTTGTACGGACTTGAAGCTTTCTTT.

The chain employs TRBV18 and TRBJ2-7; D is perhaps TRBD1 (5 bases). V was trimmed by 6 bases and J by 2 bases, leaving 14 bases between them. This CDR3 contains 14 residues. CDR1 and CDR2 from the germline V gene are KGHSH and LQKENI. The CDR3 DNA reads as TGTGCCAGCTCTCAGGGCCCATTTCCCTACGAGCAGTACTTC. It is translated as CASSQGPFPYEQYF.